The 25 T cell receptor beta chains below come from one sample, sequenced in a study of relationships among human T cell subsets. Pooled CD4+ and CD8+ T cells were bead-selected with anti-CD45RA to get naive and transitional cells. TCR alpha and beta CDR3s were amplified from mRNA by semiquantitative ARM-PCR. In ARM-PCR, communal superprimers followed tagged nested gene-specific primers for exponential amplification. Using its own MiXCR run on the multiplex PCR reads, TCRdb lists one record per CDR3 protein. This sample yields 6,700 or so distinct CDR3 sequences, of which just under 70% are seen a single time; around 50% belongs to the top ten. Sequenced input: naive and transitional (CD45RA+) T cells sorted from blood. These receptors came from a middle-aged man in good health.

Points on this clonotype: The junction departs from germline at one end; a sequencing error may be responsible. The chain links TRBV5-4 to TRBJ2-4; D possibly corresponds to TRBD1 (5 bases). CDR1 is SGHNT and CDR2 is YYREEE in the germline V gene (reference sequence). This CDR3 is 13 amino acids long. The CDR3 region is CASSLSRANIQYF. The CDR3 DNA is TGCGCCAGCAGCTTGAGCAGGGCCAACATTCAGTACTTC.

V is TRBV30 and J is TRBJ2-7, with D maybe TRBD2 (5 bases). CDR3 length equals 13 residues. Germline CDR1 GTSNPN, CDR2 SVGIG (reference sequence). The V gene lost 2 bases and the J gene lost 4 bases, with 12 bases spanning the gap. CDR3 bases: TGTGCCTGGAGTCACGGAAGGACTTACGAGCAGTACTTC. Translated: CAWSHGRTYEQYF.

This clonotype was counted only a few times. This rearrangement joins TRBV28 to TRBJ1-6; D remains unclear. The germline V gene has CDR1 MDHEN and CDR2 SYDVKM. V lost 8 bases to trimming and J lost 7 bases, with 6 bases between them. This CDR3 comprises 11 residues. The CDR3 sequence: CASGGNSPLHF. The CDR3 nucleotides read TGTGCCAGCGGCGGGAATTCACCCCTCCACTTT.

V usage is TRBV6-9 and J usage is TRBJ2-1; D not resolved. The germline V gene has CDR1 MNHGY and CDR2 SVAAGI. This CDR3 has 15 amino acids. Trimming took 8 bases from V and 6 from J, leaving 20 bases between them. The CDR3 nucleotides read TGTGCCAGCCCCTCCCCCGGTCTCCTCGGCAATGAGCAGTTCTTC. This encodes CASPSPGLLGNEQFF.

The chain has TRBV27 and TRBJ2-1, with 8 bases matching TRBD2. This CDR3 comprises 15 residues. Trimming took 0 bases from V and 6 from J; bases not matched to a gene: 4. Germline loops: CDR1 MNHEY, CDR2 SMNVEV (reference sequence). The CDR3 nucleotides read TGTGCCAGCAGTTTATCTACGGGGGGGACCAATGAGCAGTTCTTC. It yields the protein CASSLSTGGTNEQFF.

J is TRBJ2-7 and V is TRBV29-1, with 7 bases that match TRBD2. CDR1 is SQVTM, CDR2 ANQGSEA, per germline. The V segment lost 7 bases and the J segment 0 bases; nucleotides outside the gene matches: 9. This CDR3 spans 14 amino acids. The CDR3 sequence is CSGRREGPSYEQYF. CDR3 coding DNA: TGCAGCGGTCGGAGGGAGGGCCCCTCCTACGAGCAGTACTTC.

The J gene is TRBJ1-1, the V gene TRBV25-1; D is perhaps TRBD1 (5 bases). The ends were cut back, 4 bases at V and 0 bases at J, with 12 bases in the middle. Germline-derived CDR1 and CDR2 are MGHDK and SYGVNS. The CDR3 extends over 15 amino acids. The CDR3 spells CASSGRQSLNTEAFF. The CDR3, as DNA: TGTGCCAGCAGTGGAAGACAGTCCCTGAACACTGAAGCTTTCTTT.

The chain couples TRBV28 to TRBJ1-2; no reliable D call. V was trimmed by 2 bases and J by 4 bases, leaving 5 bases between them. In germline, CDR1 is MDHEN, CDR2 SYDVKM. The CDR3 covers 12 residues. The DNA for the CDR3 is TGTGCCAGCAGTTTAAAGGTCTATGGCTACACCTTC. It translates to CASSLKVYGYTF.

This rearrangement joins TRBV11-2 to TRBJ2-7; 8 bases are a match to TRBD1. The V gene end was trimmed by 5 bases and the J gene end by 2 bases; junction bases not matched to a gene: 14. This CDR3 has 17 amino acids. CDR1 and CDR2 from the germline V gene are SGHAT and FQNNGV. The chain's CDR3 is CASSRRWGQEIPYEQYF. CDR3 in DNA: TGTGCCAGCAGCCGCCGCTGGGGACAGGAAATTCCCTACGAGCAGTACTTC.

The chain uses TRBV27 and TRBJ1-2; 7 nucleotides align to TRBD1. The CDR3 sequence is 15 residues long. From germline, CDR1 is MNHEY and CDR2 SMNVEV (reference sequence). Germline trimming cut 5 bases from V and 2 bases from J; bases unmatched to any gene: 8. The CDR3 DNA follows: TGTGCCAGCAGTCCAGAGGGACAGCAGAACTATGGCTACACCTTC. This encodes CASSPEGQQNYGYTF.

This clonotype occurred once. The chain is built from TRBV28 and TRBJ2-5; TRBD1 is a possible D gene (5 bases). Deletions cut 6 bases from V and 7 bases from J, with 12 bases between. Germline V CDR1 and CDR2: MDHEN, SYDVKM. The CDR3 covers 12 residues. The CDR3 nucleotides read TGTGCCAGCAGCTCGACAGCCACGACCCAGTACTTC. It translates to CASSSTATTQYF.

This clonotype was detected only a few times. The CDR3 loop is CSARDTGGRYNEQFF. The CDR3 DNA is TGCAGTGCTAGAGACACAGGCGGGAGATACAATGAGCAGTTCTTC. This sequence joins TRBV20-1 and TRBJ2-1; 7 nucleotides line up with TRBD2. Germline V gene sequence: CDR1 DFQATT, CDR2 SNEGSKA (reference sequence). CDR3 length: 15 residues. V lost 0 bases and J lost 4; bases outside the gene matches: 6.

This clonotype came up a few times. The V call is TRBV6-6, the J call TRBJ1-6; D possibly corresponds to TRBD1 (6 bases). V was pared by 7 bases and J by 7 bases, with 14 bases between. This CDR3 contains 14 residues. Germline CDR1 MNHNY, CDR2 SVGAGI (reference sequence). CDR3 in DNA: TGTGCCAGCATCAAAGGGGGGGAGAATTCACCCCTCCACTTT. As protein: CASIKGGENSPLHF.

CDR3 sequence: CASSQGQGMNTGELFF. The CDR3 region has the DNA TGCGCCAGCAGCCAAGGACAGGGGATGAACACCGGGGAGCTGTTTTTT. The chain has TRBV5-1 and TRBJ2-2; 9 bases align to TRBD1. Germline V lookup: CDR1 SGHRS, CDR2 YFSETQ. Trimming took 4 bases from V and 1 from J; bases not matched to a gene: 5. CDR3 length: 16 amino acids.

Only a few counts were recorded for this clonotype. V and J are TRBV5-1 and TRBJ2-3; 14 bases fit TRBD2. The V and J ends lost 2 bases and 0 bases, in that order; junction bases with no gene match: 11. Germline assignment: CDR1 SGHRS and CDR2 YFSETQ. CDR3 length: 20 residues. DNA of the CDR3: TGCGCCAGCAGCTTCTGGACTAGCGGGAGGAAACCCTCTAGCACAGATACGCAGTATTTT. Residues: CASSFWTSGRKPSSTDTQYF.

V is TRBV6-1 and J is TRBJ2-7, with 7 bases aligning to TRBD1. With V trimmed by 1 base and J by 4 bases, 7 bases remained unmatched. This CDR3 comprises 15 residues. In germline, CDR1 is MNHNS, CDR2 SASEGT. CDR3 region: CASSEEPTGSYEQYF. CDR3 DNA sequence: TGTGCCAGCAGTGAAGAACCGACAGGGTCATACGAGCAGTACTTC.

This chain connects TRBV7-9 to TRBJ1-4; TRBD1 agrees at 9 bases. V gave up 5 bases and J gave up 5 bases; unmatched junction bases: 6. Germline CDR1 is SEHNR and CDR2 is FQNEAQ (reference sequence). This CDR3 is built from 15 residues. CDR3 sequence reads: CASSPTGQGNEKLFF. The CDR3 DNA reads TGTGCCAGCAGCCCAACGGGACAGGGAAATGAAAAACTGTTTTTT.

J is TRBJ2-4 and V is TRBV11-2; D call uncertain. The CDR3 is 14 residues long. Trimming shortened V by 5 bases and J by 0 bases, and 8 bases separated the two germline ends. Germline V gene lookup returns CDR1 SGHAT and CDR2 FQNNGV. CDR3 nucleotide sequence: TGTGCCAGCAGCCTCAGTGGAGCCAAAAACATTCAGTACTTC. Its protein product is CASSLSGAKNIQYF.

This clonotype was seen just once. The rearrangement joins TRBV29-1 to TRBJ2-1; weak D call: TRBD1 (5 bases). Trimming stripped 0 bases from V and 0 bases from J, with 12 bases between. The CDR3 contains 16 residues. Germline-derived CDR1 and CDR2 are SQVTM and ANQGSEA. The chain's CDR3 is CSVEDMAGYSYNEQFF. In DNA form, the CDR3 reads TGCAGCGTTGAAGATATGGCAGGGTACTCCTACAATGAGCAGTTCTTC.

The chain couples TRBV28 to TRBJ2-5; D call uncertain. Trimming stripped 6 bases from V and 4 bases from J, with 21 bases between. This CDR3 spans 16 amino acids. Per germline, CDR1 MDHEN and CDR2 SYDVKM. The CDR3 DNA sequence: TGTGCCAGCAGATCTCAAAACGGATTAACTCGAGAGACCCAGTACTTC. Translating it yields CASRSQNGLTRETQYF.

This clonotype was seen only a few times. The V and J genes are TRBV21-1 and TRBJ2-7. TRBV21-1 represents a pseudogene. This CDR3 spans 16 amino acids. CDR3 protein: CASSKNRPWLSYEQYF. CDR3 bases: TGTGCCAGCAGCAAAAACCGGCCTTGGCTATCCTACGAGCAGTACTTC.

The genes are TRBV6-4 and TRBJ2-3, with 8 positions matching TRBD1. J lost 4 bases, V lost 0 bases, and 6 bases had no gene match. CDR3 length: 16 amino acids. The germline CDR1 and CDR2 sequences are MRHNA and SNTAGT. The CDR3 nucleotides are TGTGCCAGCAGTGACTCTGGCCAGGGGGCCGCAGATACGCAGTATTTT. Residues: CASSDSGQGAADTQYF.

The chain has TRBV7-8 and TRBJ2-1; 10 positions match TRBD2. CDR3 length equals 14 residues. Trimming cost V 3 bases and J 8 bases; bases outside gene matches: 4. In germline, CDR1 is SGHVS, CDR2 FQNEAQ. This chain's CDR3 is CASSFQAGGDEQFF. The CDR3 DNA reads as TGTGCCAGCAGCTTTCAAGCGGGAGGGGATGAGCAGTTCTTC. The full variable domain, with the rest looked up from reference TRBV7-8 and TRBJ2-1, is GAGVSQSPRYKVAKRGQDVALRCDPISGHVSLFWYQQALGQGPEFLTYFQNEAQLDKSGLPSDRFFAERPEGSVSTLKIQRTQQEDSAVYLCASSFQAGGDEQFFGPGTRLTVL.

About this clonotype: This is likely a read error, given that the CDR3 carries no conserved phenylalanine or tryptophan at its end. V gene TRBV28 combines with J gene TRBJ1-1; D may be TRBD1 (5 bases). V was pared by 1 base and J by 4 bases, with 10 bases between. The germline CDR1 and CDR2 sequences are MDHEN and SYDVKM. This CDR3 has 14 residues. CDR3 region: CASSLSGGGTEAFL. CDR3 bases: TGTGCCAGCAGTTTATCCGGGGGAGGCACTGAAGCTTTCCTT.

The chain recombines TRBV28 with TRBJ1-2; D ambiguous. V lost 3 bases to trimming and J lost 4 bases, with 15 bases between them. The CDR3 is 15 amino acids. In germline, CDR1 is MDHEN, CDR2 SYDVKM. CDR3 loop: CASSFGGSEPYGYTF. CDR3 nucleotide sequence: TGTGCCAGCAGTTTTGGAGGGAGTGAACCCTATGGCTACACCTTC.